Presented here are 15 T cell receptor beta chains from one specimen sequenced in a study of control samples from healthy donors and cancer patients (dated by TCRdb to 2018 to 2021). Library preparation was by the immunoSEQ multiplex PCR assay. TCRdb holds this immuneACCESS table with in-frame rearrangements only. Some clones are missing; in checked studies, unresolved V genes explain under half, and the rest has no known cause. The sample table holds about 120,000 clones, of which roughly nine tenths were seen once. The top ten clonotypes cover 1% to 1.4% of the sample. Sequencing was carried out using PBMCs. The receptors originated from a woman in her forties or fifties with colorectal cancer.

The chain employs TRBV5-1 and TRBJ2-5; D uncertain. V was clipped by 4 bases and J by 1 base, with 11 bases between them. Germline V gene lookup returns CDR1 SGHRS and CDR2 YFSETQ. The CDR3 consists of 14 residues. The CDR3 DNA reads TGCGCCAGCAGCCCAAGGGCAGCCCAAGAGACCCAGTACTTC. As protein: CASSPRAAQETQYF.

This chain links TRBV27 with TRBJ2-4; D is uncertain. V lost 5 bases and J 0 bases, leaving 14 bases between the germline ends. Germline V gives CDR1 MNHEY, CDR2 SMNVEV (reference sequence). This CDR3 has 16 residues. In DNA form, the CDR3 reads TGTGCCAGCAGTCCCCTGATGGTTATAGCCAAAAACATTCAGTACTTC. Translation: CASSPLMVIAKNIQYF.

The genes are TRBV10-1 and TRBJ2-3, with 8 bases matching TRBD2. CDR1 is WNHNN and CDR2 is SYGVQD in the germline V gene (reference sequence). This CDR3 has 15 residues. V trimming: 3 bases; J trimming: 1 base; junction bases outside the gene matches: 3. CDR3 DNA: TGCGCCAGCAGTGATTTTAGCGGGGGCACAGATACGCAGTATTTT. It encodes CASSDFSGGTDTQYF.

The chain recombines TRBV6-5 with TRBJ1-4; 8 bases match TRBD1. The CDR3 is 14 residues long. The germline CDR1 and CDR2 sequences are MNHEY and SVGAGI. J lost 5 bases, V lost 6 bases, and 5 bases had no gene match. The chain's CDR3 is CASRRTGNNEKLFF. The CDR3 DNA is TGTGCCAGCAGGAGGACAGGGAACAATGAAAAACTGTTTTTT.

The rearrangement uses TRBV14 and TRBJ2-7; D ambiguous. The CDR3 extends over 11 amino acids. V gave up 5 bases and J gave up 3 bases, with 5 bases separating them. The germline CDR1 and CDR2 sequences are SGHDN and FVKESK. In nucleotides, the CDR3 is TGTGCCAGCAGCTCCCGCTACGAGCAGTACTTC. This sequence encodes CASSSRYEQYF. Combining the CDR3 with reference TRBV14 and TRBJ2-7 gives the whole variable domain EAGVTQFPSHSVIEKGQTVTLRCDPISGHDNLYWYRRVMGKEIKFLLHFVKESKQDESGMPNNRFLAERTGGTYSTLKVQPAELEDSGVYFCASSSRYEQYFGPGTRLTVT.

The rearrangement uses TRBV19 and TRBJ1-2, with unresolved D. This CDR3 comprises 14 residues. The ends were cut back, 0 bases at V and 2 bases at J, with 7 bases in the middle. From germline, CDR1 is LNHDA and CDR2 SQIVND (reference sequence). CDR3 DNA: TGTGCCAGTAGTATAGATCTTTCAAACTATGGCTACACCTTC. It encodes CASSIDLSNYGYTF.

This rearrangement joins TRBV7-8 to TRBJ2-3; D gene ambiguous. Germline loops: CDR1 SGHVS, CDR2 FQNEAQ. CDR3 length: 16 amino acids. Trimming took off 0 bases at V and 0 bases at J, with 10 bases between the two ends. CDR3 nucleotide sequence: TGTGCCAGCAGCTTAGCAGGAAAGCTTAGCACAGATACGCAGTATTTT. Amino acid sequence: CASSLAGKLSTDTQYF.

The chain links TRBV6-5 to TRBJ1-2; TRBD1 might be the D (6 bases). The CDR3 contains 14 residues. CDR1 MNHEY and CDR2 SVGAGI come from the germline V gene. Trimming cost V 5 bases and J 0 bases, with 10 bases left between them. The CDR3 DNA follows: TGTGCCAGCAGTATGGACAGCACTAACTATGGCTACACCTTC. This sequence encodes CASSMDSTNYGYTF.

CDR3 nucleotides: TGTGCCAGCAGCCCAGGCGTGGGCTTGCGCACAGATACGCAGTATTTT. It codes for CASSPGVGLRTDTQYF. The gene calls are TRBV3-1 (or the pseudogene TRBV3-2) and TRBJ2-3; no firm D call. V was cut by 4 bases and J by 1 base, with 15 bases left in between. Looked up from germline, CDR1 is LGHDT and CDR2 is YNNKEL (reference sequence). CDR3 length: 16 residues.

The V call is TRBV9, the J call TRBJ2-3, with D tentatively TRBD2 (6 bases). CDR1 and CDR2 (germline): SGDLS, YYNGEE. The CDR3 runs to 14 residues. V lost 3 bases to trimming and J lost 2 bases, with 10 bases between them. This chain's CDR3 is CASSDAGLTDTQYF. Written as DNA, the CDR3 is TGTGCCAGCAGCGATGCGGGGCTCACAGATACGCAGTATTTT.

The CDR3 sequence: CASSLQEVRVHGYTF. The CDR3 DNA follows: TGCGCCAGCAGCTTGCAGGAGGTCAGGGTCCATGGCTACACCTTC. The chain has TRBV5-1 and TRBJ1-2, with a weak D call TRBD1 (5 bases). This CDR3 has 15 residues. V was clipped by 1 base and J by 6 bases, with 16 bases between them. CDR1 is SGHRS, CDR2 YFSETQ, per germline.

The V gene is TRBV19, the J gene TRBJ1-6; D is possibly TRBD1 (6 bases). The CDR3 is 12 amino acids. Germline CDR1 reads LNHDA; CDR2 reads SQIVND (reference sequence). The V end lost 9 bases, the J end lost 12 bases, and 15 bases lay between the germline ends. The CDR3 DNA reads as TGTGCCAGCCGGGATCAGACAGGACCCCTCCACTTT. Translation: CASRDQTGPLHF.

In DNA, the CDR3 is TGTGCCAGCAGCTTATTAGCGGGAGAGGACTCCTACAATGAGCAGTTCTTC. This translates into CASSLLAGEDSYNEQFF. The gene calls are TRBV7-3 and TRBJ2-1, with TRBD2 matching 9 bases. The CDR3 has 17 amino acids. The V and J ends lost 2 bases and 0 bases, in that order; junction bases with no gene match: 5. Germline assignment: CDR1 SGHTA and CDR2 FQGTGA.

This chain links TRBV5-4 with TRBJ2-1; D possibly corresponds to TRBD1 (5 bases). This CDR3 spans 14 amino acids. Trimming left V 4 bases short and J 6 bases short, with 14 bases between. The germline V gene encodes CDR1 SGHNT and CDR2 YYREEE (reference sequence). As DNA, the CDR3 is TGTGCCAGCAGCAGAAGCCAGGGTTTCAATGAGCAGTTCTTC. This codes for CASSRSQGFNEQFF.

The chain combines TRBV29-1 with TRBJ1-1; tentatively, D is TRBD1 (6 bases). Trimming took 5 bases from V and 5 from J, leaving 18 bases between them. Germline V gene lookup returns CDR1 SQVTM and CDR2 ANQGSEA. The CDR3 is 14 amino acids. CDR3 DNA sequence: TGCAGCGTTTTGTTCAGGGGATTGGGGACTGAAGCTTTCTTT. Translation gives CSVLFRGLGTEAFF.